The present TCR beta chain was sequenced within a study of cytomegalovirus exposure and HLA in healthy donors. V was trimmed by 5 bases and J by 2 bases, leaving 15 bases between them. CDR1 is MNHEY and CDR2 is SVGAGI in the germline V gene. CDR3 length: 15 residues. With 60 Vbeta and 13 Jbeta primers, the PCR was carried out. The table came from immunoSEQ multiplex PCR; TCRdb's copy has only in-frame clones and leaves some out. Of tens of thousands of clones in the sample, roughly 86% were seen once. This receptor was obtained from a man aged 25 to 40 in good health and CMV-seropositive. Sample: PBMCs. The rearrangement uses TRBV6-5 and TRBJ2-5, with D possibly being TRBD1 (6 bases). CDR3: CASSIQGFEQETQYF. DNA of the CDR3: TGTGCCAGCAGTATTCAGGGGTTTGAACAAGAGACCCAGTACTTC.